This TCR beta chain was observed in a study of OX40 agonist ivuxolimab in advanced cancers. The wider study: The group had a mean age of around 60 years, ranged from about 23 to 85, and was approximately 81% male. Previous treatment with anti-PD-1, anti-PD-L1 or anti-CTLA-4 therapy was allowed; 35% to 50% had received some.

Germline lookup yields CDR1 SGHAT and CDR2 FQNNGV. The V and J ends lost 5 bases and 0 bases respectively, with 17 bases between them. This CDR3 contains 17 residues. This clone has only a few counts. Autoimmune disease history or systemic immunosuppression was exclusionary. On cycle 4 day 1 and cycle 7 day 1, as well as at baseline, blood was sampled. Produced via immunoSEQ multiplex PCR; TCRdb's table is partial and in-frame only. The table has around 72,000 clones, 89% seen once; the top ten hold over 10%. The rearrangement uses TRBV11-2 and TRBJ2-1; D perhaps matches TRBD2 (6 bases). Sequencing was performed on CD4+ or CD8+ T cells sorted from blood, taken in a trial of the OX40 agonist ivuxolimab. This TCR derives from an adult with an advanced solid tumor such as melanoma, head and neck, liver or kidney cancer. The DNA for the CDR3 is TGTGCCAGCAGCACCCTTGGGACTCCGCTCTCCTACAATGAGCAGTTCTTC. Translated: CASSTLGTPLSYNEQFF.